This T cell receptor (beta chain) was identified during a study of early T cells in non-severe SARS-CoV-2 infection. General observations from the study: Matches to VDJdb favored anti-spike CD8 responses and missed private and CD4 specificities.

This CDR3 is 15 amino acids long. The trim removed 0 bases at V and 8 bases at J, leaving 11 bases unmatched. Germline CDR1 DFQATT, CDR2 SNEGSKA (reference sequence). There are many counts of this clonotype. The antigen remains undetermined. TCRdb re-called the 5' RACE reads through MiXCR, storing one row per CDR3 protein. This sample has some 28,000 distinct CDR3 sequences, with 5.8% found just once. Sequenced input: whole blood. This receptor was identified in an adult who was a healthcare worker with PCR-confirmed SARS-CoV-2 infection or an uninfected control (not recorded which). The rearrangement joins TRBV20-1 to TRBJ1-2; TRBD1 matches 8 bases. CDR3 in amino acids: CSAREPPDRGEGYTF. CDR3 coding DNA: TGCAGTGCTAGAGAGCCCCCTGACAGGGGCGAAGGCTACACCTTC.